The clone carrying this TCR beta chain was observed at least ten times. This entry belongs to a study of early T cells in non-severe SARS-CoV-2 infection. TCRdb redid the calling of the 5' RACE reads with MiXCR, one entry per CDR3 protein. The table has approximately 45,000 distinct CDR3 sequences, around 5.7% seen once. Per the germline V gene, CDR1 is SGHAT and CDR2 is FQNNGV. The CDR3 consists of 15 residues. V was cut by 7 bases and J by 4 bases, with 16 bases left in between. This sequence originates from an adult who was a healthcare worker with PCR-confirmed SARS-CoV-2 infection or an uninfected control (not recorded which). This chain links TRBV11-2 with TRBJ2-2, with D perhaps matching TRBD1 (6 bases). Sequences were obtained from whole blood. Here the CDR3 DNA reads TGTGCCAGCACCAGGGGTGGGCGCAGCACCGGGGAGCTGTTTTTT. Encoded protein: CASTRGGRSTGELFF.